This passage covers 30 T cell receptor beta chains from one sample sequenced in a study of control samples from healthy donors and cancer patients. Profiling relied on immunoSEQ multiplex PCR, and the TCRdb table lists in-frame clones only, not all of them. The sample holds about 83,000 clones, roughly 89% seen once. The sequencing input was blood. Receptors were obtained from a man aged 45 to 65 in good health.

V is TRBV4-2 and J is TRBJ2-7, with TRBD2 matching over 9 bases. CDR1 is LGHNA and CDR2 is YNFKEQ in the germline V gene. The junction had 4 bases not matched to a gene; V was cut back by 0 bases and J by 4 bases. The CDR3 runs 15 residues. CDR3 region: CASSQESSGGYEQYF. CDR3 bases: TGTGCCAGCAGCCAAGAAAGTAGCGGGGGTTACGAGCAGTACTTC.

The chain is built from TRBV5-6 and TRBJ2-1, with TRBD1 matching over 8 bases. Germline V CDR1 and CDR2: SGHDT, YYEEEE. The CDR3 is 14 amino acids. Trimming cost V 7 bases and J 1 base; bases outside gene matches: 4. The CDR3 protein is CASLDRGSYNEQFF. CDR3 nucleotide sequence: TGTGCCAGCCTAGACAGGGGTTCCTACAATGAGCAGTTCTTC.

The CDR3 DNA reads as TGTGCCAGCAGCTTACGACCGCGGGTGAACACCGGGGAGCTGTTTTTT. This codes for CASSLRPRVNTGELFF. The chain has TRBV7-2 and TRBJ2-2; D possibly corresponds to TRBD2 (5 bases). The length of the CDR3 is 16 residues. CDR1 is SGHTA and CDR2 is FQGNSA in the germline V gene. Trimming removed 2 bases from V and 1 base from J, with 11 bases in between.

The V call is TRBV21-1, the J call TRBJ1-1. TRBV21-1 is marked as a pseudogene. The CDR3 extends over 11 amino acids. Here the CDR3 reads CASSTPSEAFF. CDR3 sequence (DNA): TGTGCCAGCAGCACCCCCTCAGAGGCTTTCTTT.

This chain links TRBV19 with TRBJ1-5; no firm D call. This CDR3 contains 14 residues. V lost 7 bases to trimming and J lost 0 bases, with 10 bases between them. In germline, CDR1 is LNHDA, CDR2 SQIVND (reference sequence). CDR3 coding DNA: TGTGCCAGTACTCATCCAAATAGCAATCAGCCCCAGCATTTT. Protein product: CASTHPNSNQPQHF.

This chain uses TRBV7-2 with TRBJ2-1, with 7 bases identical to TRBD2. Germline V gene sequence: CDR1 SGHTA, CDR2 FQGNSA. CDR3 length equals 15 residues. V lost 5 bases, J lost 9 bases, and 13 bases stayed unmatched. The CDR3 coding sequence is TGTGCCAGCAGCCAAGGACTAGAACTAACGGGTGAGCAGTTCTTC. This codes for CASSQGLELTGEQFF.

This clone was seen only once. The gene calls are TRBV7-2 and TRBJ1-1; 9 bases line up with TRBD1. CDR3 size: 14 residues. Germline V gives CDR1 SGHTA, CDR2 FQGNSA. The V segment lost 6 bases and the J segment 5 bases; nucleotides outside the gene matches: 7. The CDR3 loop is CASSLKTGGTEAFF. DNA of the CDR3: TGTGCCAGCAGTCTAAAGACAGGGGGGACTGAAGCTTTCTTT.

This clone was detected only once. The chain combines TRBV6-5 with TRBJ2-1; 10 nucleotides line up with TRBD1. CDR1 MNHEY and CDR2 SVGAGI come from the germline V gene. Unmatched junction bases numbered 11, after V lost 6 bases and J lost 9 bases. The CDR3 is 15 residues long. CDR3 sequence: CASRGSGQGQIEQFF. The CDR3 DNA reads as TGTGCCAGCAGAGGCTCGGGACAGGGGCAAATTGAGCAGTTCTTC.

The genes are TRBV7-8 and TRBJ2-5, with no clear D. This CDR3 is built from 12 residues. V lost 10 bases, J lost 7 bases, and 16 bases lay in between. Germline CDR1 SGHVS, CDR2 FQNEAQ. The CDR3 loop reads CATTRSERTQYF. The CDR3, as DNA: TGTGCCACCACGAGATCGGAGAGGACCCAGTACTTC.

The rearrangement joins TRBV6-6 to TRBJ1-1; no definite D call. V lost 6 bases, J lost 2 bases, and 13 bases lay in between. The CDR3 is 14 amino acids. CDR1 and CDR2 (germline): MNHNY, SVGAGI (reference sequence). The CDR3, as DNA: TGTGCCAGCAGCTCACCCAGGCAAAACACTGAAGCTTTCTTT. Its protein is CASSSPRQNTEAFF.

The chain has TRBV9 and TRBJ1-1; D unresolved. This CDR3 is built from 15 residues. V was trimmed by 0 bases and J by 6 bases, leaving 15 bases between them. Germline V gives CDR1 SGDLS, CDR2 YYNGEE. The CDR3 DNA is TGTGCCAGCAGCGTAGCTAATGGGTCCCCTCCTGAAGCTTTCTTT. It encodes CASSVANGSPPEAFF.

The V gene is TRBV11-3, the J gene TRBJ1-3, with D uncertain. The ends were cut back, 2 bases at V and 0 bases at J, with 5 bases in the middle. Germline CDR1 and CDR2: SGHNT and YENEEA. The CDR3 has 14 residues. The CDR3 reads CASSLSDSGNTIYF. DNA of the CDR3: TGTGCCAGCAGCTTATCTGACTCTGGAAACACCATATATTTT.

The chain is built from TRBV5-4 and TRBJ1-2, with D maybe TRBD1 (5 bases). The CDR3 spans 13 residues. V was trimmed by 4 bases and J by 5 bases, leaving 12 bases between them. Germline V gene data show CDR1 as SGHNT and CDR2 as YYREEE (reference sequence). The CDR3: CASSPGRGYGYTF. The CDR3 DNA follows: TGTGCCAGCAGCCCCGGCCGGGGGTATGGCTACACCTTC.

The rearrangement uses TRBV19 and TRBJ1-5; a weak D match, TRBD1 (5 bases). The length of the CDR3 is 16 residues. The V and J ends lost 2 bases and 1 base respectively, with 12 bases between them. CDR1 LNHDA and CDR2 SQIVND come from the germline V gene (reference sequence). CDR3 in amino acids: CASSITSGGSNQPQHF. The CDR3 DNA reads as TGTGCCAGTAGTATAACGTCGGGGGGAAGCAATCAGCCCCAGCATTTT.

This chain links TRBV6-5 with TRBJ2-1; 8 bases are shared with TRBD1. V shed 2 bases and J 3 bases; nucleotides not matched to a gene: 6. CDR1 and CDR2 from the germline V gene are MNHEY and SVGAGI. This CDR3 is built from 16 residues. The chain's CDR3 is CASSYTPQGGYNEQFF. The CDR3 nucleotides are TGTGCCAGCAGTTACACCCCACAGGGGGGCTACAATGAGCAGTTCTTC.

The CDR3: CASSIVGETGELFF. The DNA of the CDR3 is TGTGCCAGTAGTATAGTTGGGGAAACCGGGGAGCTGTTTTTT. The chain joins TRBV19 to TRBJ2-2; no firm D call. CDR3 length: 14 residues. CDR1 is LNHDA and CDR2 is SQIVND in the germline V gene (reference sequence). Trimming removed 1 base from V and 5 bases from J, with 8 bases in between. Full variable domain (missing parts from reference TRBV19 and TRBJ2-2): DGGITQSPKYLFRKEGQNVTLSCEQNLNHDAMYWYRQDPGQGLRLIYYSQIVNDFQKGDIAEGYSVSREKKESFPLTVTSAQKNPTAFYLCASSIVGETGELFFGEGSRLTVL.

This clone was recorded only once. This sample includes further DNA sequences coding for the same CDR3. The chain couples TRBV6-1 to TRBJ1-6, with D hard to call. Per the germline V gene, CDR1 is MNHNS and CDR2 is SASEGT. Trimming took 2 bases from V and 0 from J, leaving 5 bases between them. This CDR3 comprises 15 residues. CDR3 in amino acids: CASSERSSYNSPLHF. CDR3 coding DNA: TGTGCCAGCAGTGAAAGGAGCTCCTATAATTCACCCCTCCACTTT.

The chain combines TRBV24-1 with TRBJ1-4; no definite D call. The CDR3 spans 16 residues. CDR1 and CDR2 from the germline V gene are KGHDR and SFDVKD. V lost 4 bases to trimming and J lost 5 bases, with 16 bases between them. The CDR3 spells CATSDRTRSGNEKLFF. Written as DNA, the CDR3 is TGTGCCACCAGTGACCGGACTCGAAGTGGGAATGAAAAACTGTTTTTT.

CDR3 DNA sequence: TGTGCCAGCAGCTTAGAACCGCCCAGGGGGTACAATGAGCAGTTCTTC. The encoded protein is CASSLEPPRGYNEQFF. The chain carries TRBV7-6 and TRBJ2-1; 7 nucleotides agree with TRBD1. This CDR3 spans 16 amino acids. Trimming removed 1 base from V and 4 bases from J; junction bases left unmatched: 7. Germline CDR1 SGHVS, CDR2 FNYEAQ.

The CDR3 bases are TGCGCCAGCAGCGTGACAGACTCCTATGGCTACACCTTC. Its protein is CASSVTDSYGYTF. The chain employs TRBV4-1 and TRBJ1-2, with TRBD1 as a possible D gene (5 bases). Between the trimmed V and J ends, which lost 5 bases and 4 bases, there was a span of 11 bases. Germline CDR1 MGHRA, CDR2 YSYEKL. This CDR3 spans 13 amino acids.

The V call is TRBV5-1, the J call TRBJ2-3; 8 bases map to TRBD1. Germline V gene lookup returns CDR1 SGHRS and CDR2 YFSETQ. The J segment lost 3 bases and the V segment lost 1 base, leaving 4 bases of the junction unmatched. This CDR3 comprises 15 residues. The CDR3 loop is CASSLPTGGTDTQYF. CDR3 in DNA: TGCGCCAGCAGCTTGCCAACAGGGGGTACAGATACGCAGTATTTT.

This sequence joins TRBV6-6 and TRBJ1-6; 9 nucleotides line up with TRBD1. The J segment lost 7 bases and the V segment lost 7 bases, leaving 5 bases of the junction unmatched. In germline, CDR1 is MNHNY, CDR2 SVGAGI (reference sequence). The CDR3 is made up of 14 amino acids. The CDR3 DNA reads as TGTGCCAGCACCCGGGACAGGGAAAATTCACCCCTCCACTTT. Protein sequence: CASTRDRENSPLHF.

This chain links TRBV7-9 with TRBJ1-4; D not resolved. The germline V and J ends were trimmed by 0 bases and 8 bases, with 4 bases remaining between them. The CDR3 spans 12 residues. Germline loops: CDR1 SEHNR, CDR2 FQNEAQ (reference sequence). The CDR3 is CASSLAREKLFF. The CDR3 DNA sequence: TGTGCCAGCAGCTTAGCGCGCGAAAAACTGTTTTTT.

The chain recombines TRBV14 with TRBJ1-3; tentatively, D is TRBD1 (5 bases). The ends were cut back, 4 bases at V and 2 bases at J, with 15 bases in the middle. The CDR3 runs to 16 residues. Germline lookup yields CDR1 SGHDN and CDR2 FVKESK. Here the CDR3 DNA reads TGTGCCAGCAGCCCTCTCGGGGGGGGAACTGGAAACACCATATATTTT. Translated: CASSPLGGGTGNTIYF. Full variable domain (remainder filled in from reference TRBV14 and TRBJ1-3): EAGVTQFPSHSVIEKGQTVTLRCDPISGHDNLYWYRRVMGKEIKFLLHFVKESKQDESGMPNNRFLAERTGGTYSTLKVQPAELEDSGVYFCASSPLGGGTGNTIYFGEGSWLTVV.

The chain links TRBV7-7 to TRBJ2-1, with TRBD2 matching 11 bases. The CDR3 sequence is 16 residues long. Trimming cost V 5 bases and J 7 bases; bases outside gene matches: 10. Germline assignment: CDR1 SSHAT and CDR2 FNYEAQ (reference sequence). CDR3 sequence reads: CASSPIAGGPSNEQFF. The CDR3 bases are TGTGCCAGCAGCCCAATAGCGGGGGGGCCTTCAAATGAGCAGTTCTTC. The variable domain in full, with the rest retrieved from reference TRBV7-7 and TRBJ2-1, is GAGVSQSPRYKVTKRGQDVTLRCDPISSHATLYWYQQALGQGPEFLTYFNYEAQPDKSGLPSDRFSAERPEGSISTLTIQRTEQRDSAMYRCASSPIAGGPSNEQFFGPGTRLTVL.

The chain carries TRBV3-1 (or the pseudogene TRBV3-2) and TRBJ2-3; 10 positions agree with TRBD2. The CDR3 spans 15 residues. Germline V gene data show CDR1 as LGHDT and CDR2 as YNNKEL (reference sequence). After removal of 7 bases from V and 3 bases from J, the junction contained 7 bases not matched to a gene. Here the CDR3 reads CASNEAGGPTDTQYF. The CDR3 region has the DNA TGTGCCAGCAACGAAGCGGGGGGGCCGACAGATACGCAGTATTTT.

The chain carries TRBV7-8 and TRBJ2-7, with D possibly TRBD1 on 5 matching bases. Between the trimmed V and J ends, which lost 5 bases and 4 bases, there was a span of 9 bases. In germline, CDR1 is SGHVS, CDR2 FQNEAQ. The CDR3 is 12 amino acids. CDR3 bases: TGTGCCAGCAGCCCCAGGGTTTACGAGCAGTACTTC. This sequence encodes CASSPRVYEQYF.

CDR3 bases: TGCGCCAGCAGCTTCCGGGACAGGGATTACGAGCAGTACTTC. It yields the protein CASSFRDRDYEQYF. The chain joins TRBV5-1 to TRBJ2-7, with TRBD1 matching 9 bases. Germline values: CDR1 SGHRS, CDR2 YFSETQ. The J segment lost 4 bases and the V segment lost 2 bases, leaving 4 bases of the junction unmatched. This CDR3 comprises 14 residues.

This clone was recorded once. The J gene is TRBJ2-1, the V gene TRBV30, with TRBD2 matching 9 bases. Germline CDR1 reads GTSNPN; CDR2 reads SVGIG (reference sequence). J was trimmed by 4 bases and V by 4 bases; bases with no gene match: 2. This CDR3 region has 13 residues. CDR3 sequence reads: CAWKSGGYNEQFF. CDR3 sequence (DNA): TGTGCCTGGAAAAGCGGGGGGTACAATGAGCAGTTCTTC.

As concerns this clone: The junction does not match germline at one end; this may be a read error. Within the sample, other DNA sequences also encode this same CDR3. The V call is TRBV27, the J call TRBJ2-3; a weak D match, TRBD2 (5 bases). Germline V gene lookup returns CDR1 MNHEY and CDR2 SMNVEV (reference sequence). The CDR3 length is 15 residues. This CDR3 reads CASAVGLASTDTQYF. CDR3 coding DNA: TGTGCCAGCGCCGTGGGATTAGCGAGCACAGATACGCAGTACTTT.